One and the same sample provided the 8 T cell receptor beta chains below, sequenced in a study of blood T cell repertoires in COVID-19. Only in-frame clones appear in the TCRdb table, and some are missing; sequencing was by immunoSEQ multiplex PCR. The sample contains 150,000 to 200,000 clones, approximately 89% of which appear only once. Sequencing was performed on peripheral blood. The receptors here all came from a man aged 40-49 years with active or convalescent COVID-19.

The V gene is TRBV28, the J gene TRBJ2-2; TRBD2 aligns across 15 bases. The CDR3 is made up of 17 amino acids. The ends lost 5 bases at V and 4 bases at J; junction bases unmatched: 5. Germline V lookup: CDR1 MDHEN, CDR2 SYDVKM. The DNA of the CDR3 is TGTGCCAGCAGTCGGACTAGCGGGGGGGCCGGCACCGGGGAGCTGTTTTTT. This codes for CASSRTSGGAGTGELFF.

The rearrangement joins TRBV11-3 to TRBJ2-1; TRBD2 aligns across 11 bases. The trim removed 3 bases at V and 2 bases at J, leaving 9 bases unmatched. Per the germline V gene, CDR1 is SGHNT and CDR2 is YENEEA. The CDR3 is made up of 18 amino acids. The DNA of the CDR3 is TGTGCCAGCAGCTTGGGGAACCTAGCGGGGGGCGCCTACAATGAGCAGTTCTTC. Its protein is CASSLGNLAGGAYNEQFF.

The CDR3, as DNA: TGTGCCACCAGCAGAGAACGGCTAGCGCTTGAGCAGTTCTTC. Translating it yields CATSRERLALEQFF. The rearrangement uses TRBV15 and TRBJ2-1, with D possibly being TRBD2 (6 bases). CDR1 is LNHNV and CDR2 is YYDKDF in the germline V gene (reference sequence). V lost 0 bases and J lost 9, with 12 bases in between. The CDR3 is 14 residues long.

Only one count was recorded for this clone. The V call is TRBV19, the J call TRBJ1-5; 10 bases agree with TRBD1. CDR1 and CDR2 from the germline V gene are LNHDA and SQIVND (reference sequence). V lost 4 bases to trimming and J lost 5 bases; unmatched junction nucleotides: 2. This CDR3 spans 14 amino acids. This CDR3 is CASSTTGGHQPQHF. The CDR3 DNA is TGTGCCAGTAGTACGACAGGGGGCCATCAGCCCCAGCATTTT.

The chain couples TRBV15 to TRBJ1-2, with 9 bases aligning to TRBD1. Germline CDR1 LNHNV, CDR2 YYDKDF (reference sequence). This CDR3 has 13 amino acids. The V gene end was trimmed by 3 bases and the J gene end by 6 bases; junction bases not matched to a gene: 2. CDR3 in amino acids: CATSRGQGDGYTF. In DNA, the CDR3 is TGTGCCACCAGCAGGGGACAGGGCGATGGCTACACCTTC. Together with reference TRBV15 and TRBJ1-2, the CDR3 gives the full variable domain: DAMVIQNPRYQVTQFGKPVTLSCSQTLNHNVMYWYQQKSSQAPKLLFHYYDKDFNNEADTPDNFQSRRPNTSFCFLDIRSPGLGDTAMYLCATSRGQGDGYTFGSGTRLTVV.

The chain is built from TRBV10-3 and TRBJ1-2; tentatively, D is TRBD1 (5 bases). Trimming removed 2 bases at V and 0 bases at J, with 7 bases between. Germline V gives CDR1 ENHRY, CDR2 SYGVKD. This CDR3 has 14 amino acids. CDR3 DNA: TGTGCCATCAGTGAGACAGGAGCTAACTATGGCTACACCTTC. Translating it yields CAISETGANYGYTF.

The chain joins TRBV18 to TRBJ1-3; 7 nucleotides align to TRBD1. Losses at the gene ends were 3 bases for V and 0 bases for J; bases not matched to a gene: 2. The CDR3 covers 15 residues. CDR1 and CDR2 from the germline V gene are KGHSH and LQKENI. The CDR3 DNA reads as TGTGCCAGCTCACCGGGACAGATCTCTGGAAACACCATATATTTT. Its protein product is CASSPGQISGNTIYF.

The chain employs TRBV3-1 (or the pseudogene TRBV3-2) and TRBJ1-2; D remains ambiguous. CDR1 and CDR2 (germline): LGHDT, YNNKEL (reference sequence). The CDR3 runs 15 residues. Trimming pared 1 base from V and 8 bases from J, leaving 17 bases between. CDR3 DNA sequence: TGTGCCAGCAGCCAAGGTTTAGGAGGGAGAGGGGGCTACACCTTC. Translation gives CASSQGLGGRGGYTF.